This passage covers 27 T cell receptor beta chains from one sample sequenced in a study of T cells after yellow fever vaccination. TCRdb reprocessed the 5' RACE reads with MiXCR, giving one entry per CDR3 protein. The data show around 600,000 distinct CDR3 sequences, 9% to 15% seen once. This specimen consisted of PBMCs, obtained on the day of the yellow fever booster vaccination. The receptor source for this set is a man aged 25-45 years who received the YFV17D yellow fever vaccine.

The chain employs TRBV12-3 or TRBV12-4 and TRBJ1-4; D is ambiguous. The CDR3 covers 16 residues. V was cut by 4 bases and J by 3 bases, with 15 bases left in between. The CDR3: CASSSITLDSNEKLFF. The CDR3, as DNA: TGTGCCAGCAGTTCTATTACACTTGACTCTAATGAAAAACTGTTTTTT.

This clonotype turned up a few times. The chain carries TRBV6-5 and TRBJ2-7; maybe TRBD1 (6 bases). Trimming left V 8 bases short and J 8 bases short, with 16 bases between. Germline V gene lookup returns CDR1 MNHEY and CDR2 SVGAGI. The CDR3 consists of 12 residues. The chain's CDR3 is CASGITGLKQYF. Written as DNA, the CDR3 is TGTGCCAGCGGAATAACAGGGCTCAAGCAGTACTTC.

This clonotype has more than one count but fewer than ten. The rearrangement joins TRBV6-1 to TRBJ2-3, with 7 bases lining up with TRBD1. The CDR3 sequence is 12 residues long. CDR1 is MNHNS and CDR2 is SASEGT in the germline V gene. V dropped 7 bases and J dropped 4; count of bases not matched to a gene: 2. The CDR3 DNA follows: TGTGCCAGCAAGCAGGGGGCAGATACGCAGTATTTT. It is translated as CASKQGADTQYF.

The V gene is TRBV20-1, the J gene TRBJ2-7; no clear D. Between the trimmed V and J ends, which lost 4 bases and 6 bases, there was a span of 7 bases. Germline V gene data show CDR1 as DFQATT and CDR2 as SNEGSKA (reference sequence). CDR3 length: 10 residues. The DNA of the CDR3 is TGCAGTGCTATTGGTGCCGAGCAGTACTTC. Protein sequence: CSAIGAEQYF.

This clonotype was counted only a few times. The V gene is TRBV7-2, the J gene TRBJ2-7, with 8 bases aligning to TRBD2. V lost 3 bases to trimming and J lost 4 bases; unmatched junction nucleotides: 8. The CDR3 contains 15 residues. Germline CDR1 SGHTA, CDR2 FQGNSA. CDR3 nucleotide sequence: TGTGCCAGCAGCTTCGTAGCGGGAAGGCCTTACGAGCAGTACTTC. It translates to CASSFVAGRPYEQYF.

The CDR3 nucleotides are TGTGCCAGTAAAGTCACCAGCTATAGCAATCAGCCCCAGCATTTT. Protein sequence: CASKVTSYSNQPQHF. The chain has TRBV19 and TRBJ1-5, with D uncertain. Germline CDR1 and CDR2: LNHDA and SQIVND (reference sequence). The CDR3 is 15 amino acids. The V gene lost 7 bases and the J gene lost 0 bases, with 13 bases spanning the gap.

A word on this clonotype: A much larger clone differs by one base, so this may be a read error. The chain is built from TRBV20-1 and TRBJ2-7; 12 bases fit TRBD2. This CDR3 has 14 residues. The V gene's germline CDR1 is DFQATT and CDR2 SNEGSKA (reference sequence). The DNA for the CDR3 is TGCTGTGCTACGGGACTAGCGGGCTCCTACGAGCAGTACTTC. It is translated as CCATGLAGSYEQYF.

This clonotype was counted only a few times. For the CDR3, the DNA is TGCGCCAGCAGCCACGGGACTAGCGGGGGTGGAACACTTTACGAGCAGTACTTC. The encoded protein is CASSHGTSGGGTLYEQYF. V and J are TRBV4-3 and TRBJ2-7; 14 bases align to TRBD2. J lost 4 bases, V lost 3 bases, and 11 bases had no gene match. The CDR3 is made up of 18 amino acids. Germline V gene data show CDR1 as LGHNA and CDR2 as YSLEER.

This clonotype appeared a few times. V gene TRBV27 combines with J gene TRBJ2-7, with D maybe TRBD2 (6 bases). Germline V gene data show CDR1 as MNHEY and CDR2 as SMNVEV (reference sequence). Trimming removed 6 bases at V and 4 bases at J, with 22 bases between. The CDR3 length is 16 residues. Written as DNA, the CDR3 is TGTGCCAGCAGATTGAGGGAGGTCGCGGGAAATTACGAGCAGTACTTC. Translating gives CASRLREVAGNYEQYF.

This clonotype was counted only a few times. The chain is built from TRBV12-3 or TRBV12-4 and TRBJ2-7; D is perhaps TRBD2 (5 bases). V lost 4 bases, J lost 7 bases, and 23 bases lay in between. The CDR3 extends over 16 amino acids. CDR3 bases: TGTGCCAGCAGTTCAGCCCTCGTAGGAGGCCTCTCTGAGCAGTACTTC. Protein sequence: CASSSALVGGLSEQYF.

The table lists this clonotype with a few counts. The chain recombines TRBV9 with TRBJ2-2; D unclear. The CDR3 runs 14 residues. V was pared by 0 bases and J by 2 bases, with 5 bases between. Germline V lookup: CDR1 SGDLS, CDR2 YYNGEE. The CDR3 here is CASSVGDNTGELFF. CDR3 nucleotides: TGTGCCAGCAGCGTAGGGGATAACACCGGGGAGCTGTTTTTT. Using reference TRBV9 and TRBJ2-2 for the parts outside the CDR3, the full variable domain is DSGVTQTPKHLITATGQRVTLRCSPRSGDLSVYWYQQSLDQGLQFLIQYYNGEERAKGNILERFSAQQFPDLHSELNLSSLELGDSALYFCASSVGDNTGELFFGEGSRLTVL.

The genes are TRBV5-1 and TRBJ2-7; 9 nucleotides line up with TRBD2. Germline CDR1 reads SGHRS; CDR2 reads YFSETQ. V lost 0 bases, J lost 3 bases, and 4 bases stayed unmatched. CDR3 length: 15 residues. The CDR3 sequence is CASSLVAGDFYEQYF. The CDR3 DNA sequence: TGCGCCAGCAGCTTGGTAGCGGGAGATTTCTACGAGCAGTACTTC.

This rearrangement joins TRBV7-9 to TRBJ1-2, with D possibly matching TRBD1 (5 bases). Trimming left V 4 bases short and J 4 bases short, with 13 bases between. CDR1 and CDR2 from the germline V gene are SEHNR and FQNEAQ (reference sequence). The CDR3 runs to 14 residues. The CDR3 is CASSSRAELYGYTF. The CDR3 nucleotides are TGTGCCAGCAGCTCCAGGGCAGAACTCTATGGCTACACCTTC. Using reference TRBV7-9 and TRBJ1-2 for the parts outside the CDR3, the full variable domain is DTGVSQNPRHKITKRGQNVTFRCDPISEHNRLYWYRQTLGQGPEFLTYFQNEAQLEKSRLLSDRFSAERPKGSFSTLEIQRTEQGDSAMYLCASSSRAELYGYTFGSGTRLTVV.

The J gene is TRBJ2-7, the V gene TRBV6-1; 7 nucleotides agree with TRBD1. Germline V gene lookup returns CDR1 MNHNS and CDR2 SASEGT. The J segment lost 3 bases and the V segment lost 6 bases, leaving 8 bases of the junction unmatched. CDR3 length: 14 residues. CDR3: CASRVQGFVYEQYF. CDR3 nucleotides: TGTGCCAGCAGAGTACAGGGGTTCGTCTACGAGCAGTACTTC.

The chain has TRBV20-1 and TRBJ2-5; D is unresolved. Germline CDR1 DFQATT, CDR2 SNEGSKA (reference sequence). CDR3 length equals 13 residues. Trimming stripped 6 bases from V and 3 bases from J, with 14 bases between. The CDR3 sequence is CSARVSGEETQYF. For the CDR3, the DNA is TGCAGTGCCCGGGTTAGTGGGGAAGAGACCCAGTACTTC.

The chain employs TRBV11-2 and TRBJ2-3; D is unresolved. This CDR3 region has 19 residues. V was clipped by 5 bases and J by 0 bases, with 24 bases between them. In germline, CDR1 is SGHAT, CDR2 FQNNGV. The CDR3 sequence is CASSDWDEPQITSTDTQYF. CDR3 coding DNA: TGTGCCAGCAGCGACTGGGATGAGCCCCAGATAACTAGCACAGATACGCAGTATTTT.

This clonotype has more than one count but fewer than ten. This chain uses TRBV11-2 with TRBJ2-5; TRBD2 matches 10 bases. Trimming at V came to 5 bases and at J to 5 bases, leaving 11 bases not matched to a gene. From germline, CDR1 is SGHAT and CDR2 FQNNGV. CDR3 length: 16 residues. CDR3 amino acids: CASSEYLAGVWETQYF. The CDR3 nucleotides are TGTGCCAGCAGCGAATACCTAGCGGGAGTTTGGGAGACCCAGTACTTC.

In this sample, this clonotype turned up a few times. This CDR3 is CASTGGGTTKNIQYF. Written as DNA, the CDR3 is TGTGCCAGTACCGGGGGGGGTACAACCAAAAACATTCAGTACTTC. The chain couples TRBV7-9 to TRBJ2-4; 8 bases are a match to TRBD2. The ends lost 9 bases at V and 2 bases at J; junction bases unmatched: 9. This CDR3 has 15 amino acids. From germline, CDR1 is SEHNR and CDR2 FQNEAQ (reference sequence).

This clonotype occurred a few times. The gene calls are TRBV7-2 and TRBJ2-1, with D possibly being TRBD1 or TRBD2 (5 bases each). This CDR3 spans 14 amino acids. Germline V lookup: CDR1 SGHTA, CDR2 FQGNSA. V was pared by 5 bases and J by 12 bases, with 20 bases between. CDR3 bases: TGTGCCAGCAGCCAGGGAGCCGGGAATATGGGGCAGTTCTTC. Protein: CASSQGAGNMGQFF.

V usage is TRBV29-1 and J usage is TRBJ1-2; D is unclear. The V end was cut by 6 bases, the J end by 0 bases, with 2 bases between. Per germline, CDR1 SQVTM and CDR2 ANQGSEA. The CDR3 length is 10 residues. CDR3 protein: CSVSNYGYTF. CDR3 sequence (DNA): TGCAGCGTATCTAACTATGGCTACACCTTC. Full variable domain (rest looked up from reference TRBV29-1 and TRBJ1-2): SAVISQKPSRDICQRGTSLTIQCQVDSQVTMMFWYRQQPGQSLTLIATANQGSEATYESGFVIDKFPISRPNLTFSTLTVSNMSPEDSSIYLCSVSNYGYTFGSGTRLTVV.

This clonotype has a count of ten or more. V and J are TRBV20-1 and TRBJ2-4, with 10 nucleotides matching TRBD2. This CDR3 spans 17 amino acids. The V segment lost 2 bases and the J segment 7 bases; nucleotides outside the gene matches: 14. Germline V gives CDR1 DFQATT, CDR2 SNEGSKA (reference sequence). CDR3 sequence reads: CSARKLAGDAGVNIQYF. CDR3 sequence (DNA): TGCAGTGCTAGAAAGCTAGCGGGAGATGCTGGCGTTAACATTCAGTACTTC.

The rearrangement joins TRBV19 to TRBJ1-5; D gene ambiguous. The CDR3 sequence is 13 residues long. V was clipped by 3 bases and J by 5 bases, with 8 bases between them. Germline CDR1 is LNHDA and CDR2 is SQIVND (reference sequence). CDR3 sequence reads: CASSMVGYQPQHF. The CDR3 DNA follows: TGTGCCAGTAGTATGGTGGGTTATCAGCCCCAGCATTTT. The whole variable domain, remainder taken from reference TRBV19 and TRBJ1-5, is DGGITQSPKYLFRKEGQNVTLSCEQNLNHDAMYWYRQDPGQGLRLIYYSQIVNDFQKGDIAEGYSVSREKKESFPLTVTSAQKNPTAFYLCASSMVGYQPQHFGDGTRLSIL.

The rearrangement uses TRBV15 and TRBJ2-5, with 8 nucleotides matching TRBD2. With 0 bases clipped from V and 0 bases from J, the junction kept 9 bases outside the gene matches. The CDR3 consists of 18 residues. From germline, CDR1 is LNHNV and CDR2 YYDKDF (reference sequence). CDR3 sequence: CATSRDGYVAGNQETQYF. As DNA, the CDR3 is TGTGCCACCAGCAGAGATGGCTACGTAGCGGGGAACCAAGAGACCCAGTACTTC.

This clonotype was counted between two and nine times. V is TRBV15 and J is TRBJ2-2, with TRBD2 as a possible D gene (5 bases). Germline CDR1 and CDR2: LNHNV and YYDKDF (reference sequence). The CDR3 is made up of 17 amino acids. V dropped 0 bases and J dropped 6 bases, with 17 bases sitting between them. The CDR3 loop reads CATSRDPGHPRAGELFF. The CDR3 nucleotides are TGTGCCACCAGCAGAGACCCAGGTCACCCGCGGGCCGGGGAGCTGTTTTTT.

The chain has TRBV6-2 or TRBV6-3 and TRBJ1-5; possible D gene TRBD1, 5 bases. The CDR3 runs to 15 residues. V was shortened by 2 bases and J by 4 bases, with 12 bases between the two germline ends. The germline V gene encodes CDR1 MNHEY and CDR2 SVGEGT. The chain's CDR3 is CASSYRDRRNQPQHF. Here the CDR3 DNA reads TGTGCCAGCAGTTACCGGGACCGACGGAATCAGCCCCAGCATTTT.

The CDR3 bases are TGTGCCAGCTCACCGAGCAGGGGCGATCAGCCCCAGCATTTT. It yields the protein CASSPSRGDQPQHF. This sequence joins TRBV18 and TRBJ1-5; TRBD1 might be the D (6 bases). Trimming cost V 3 bases and J 5 bases, with 11 bases left between them. The CDR3 covers 14 residues. Germline CDR1 KGHSH, CDR2 LQKENI.

This clonotype showed up just a few times. The rearrangement links TRBV5-4 to TRBJ1-2; D is unresolved. The CDR3 has 14 residues. Trimming cost V 0 bases and J 6 bases, with 12 bases left between them. Germline CDR1 is SGHNT and CDR2 is YYREEE (reference sequence). The CDR3 reads CASSLVVTVNGYTF. The CDR3 DNA follows: TGTGCCAGCAGCTTGGTGGTAACAGTAAATGGCTACACCTTC.